Each of the 22 T cell receptor beta chains below was sequenced from the same sample in a study of T cell responses to AZD1222 COVID-19 vaccine. TCRdb keeps only in-frame clones here, not all; method: immunoSEQ multiplex PCR. This table has roughly 92,000 clones, roughly 91% appearing once. The starting material was peripheral blood, obtained 28 days after the second AZD1222 dose. These receptors were collected from an adult who received the AZD1222 COVID-19 vaccine.

The J gene is TRBJ2-7, the V gene TRBV5-1; a possible D gene is TRBD2 (5 bases). V lost 3 bases to trimming and J lost 0 bases, with 16 bases between them. CDR3 length equals 16 residues. Germline lookup yields CDR1 SGHRS and CDR2 YFSETQ. CDR3 in DNA: TGCGCCAGCAGCTCCGGACCCCTAGGGAGCTCCTACGAGCAGTACTTC. It yields the protein CASSSGPLGSSYEQYF.

The chain carries TRBV9 and TRBJ2-5, with a weak D call TRBD1 (6 bases). From germline, CDR1 is SGDLS and CDR2 YYNGEE. The CDR3 is made up of 14 amino acids. V was trimmed by 4 bases and J by 3 bases, leaving 13 bases between them. The CDR3 DNA follows: TGTGCCAGCAGCAATGGACAGATGAAAGAGACCCAGTACTTC. It yields the protein CASSNGQMKETQYF.

This chain uses TRBV5-1 with TRBJ1-5, with TRBD1 as a possible D gene (5 bases). Germline loops: CDR1 SGHRS, CDR2 YFSETQ. The CDR3 contains 17 residues. V lost 4 bases and J lost 0, with 17 bases in between. In nucleotides, the CDR3 is TGCGCCAGCAGCCCCCAACCGGGGGGGAATAGCAATCAGCCCCAGCATTTT. Translating gives CASSPQPGGNSNQPQHF.

The J gene is TRBJ1-2, the V gene TRBV6-1, with a possible D match to TRBD1 (6 bases). Germline V gene sequence: CDR1 MNHNS, CDR2 SASEGT. V gave up 3 bases and J gave up 1 base, with 12 bases separating them. The CDR3 runs 15 residues. This CDR3 reads CASSDPGQNNYGYTF. CDR3 in DNA: TGTGCCAGCAGTGACCCGGGACAAAATAACTATGGCTACACCTTC.

This chain connects TRBV4-1 to TRBJ2-7, with TRBD2 matching over 8 bases. This CDR3 contains 15 residues. Trimming at V came to 3 bases and at J to 4 bases, leaving 8 bases not matched to a gene. CDR1 is MGHRA, CDR2 YSYEKL, per germline. The CDR3 nucleotides read TGCGCCAGCAGCCAGGGAGCGGGGGACCCATACGAGCAGTACTTC. Translation gives CASSQGAGDPYEQYF.

The chain is built from TRBV5-1 and TRBJ1-4; TRBD1 matches at 10 bases. V shed 4 bases and J 10 bases; nucleotides not matched to a gene: 7. The CDR3 extends over 14 amino acids. Germline-derived CDR1 and CDR2 are SGHRS and YFSETQ. In nucleotides, the CDR3 is TGCGCCAGCAGCCCGGGGACAGGGGAGGGAAAACTGTTTTTT. Amino acids: CASSPGTGEGKLFF.

This clone was detected once. The rearrangement uses TRBV7-9 and TRBJ1-5; D unclear. The ends were cut back, 7 bases at V and 6 bases at J, with 13 bases in the middle. The CDR3 is 13 amino acids. Germline values: CDR1 SEHNR, CDR2 FQNEAQ (reference sequence). CDR3 sequence reads: CASTPLVGQPQHF. CDR3 DNA sequence: TGTGCCAGCACCCCTTTGGTAGGTCAGCCCCAGCATTTT.

The J gene is TRBJ2-7, the V gene TRBV7-8, with TRBD1 identical over 9 bases. This CDR3 comprises 14 residues. J gave up 2 bases and V 4 bases, and 3 bases lay outside the gene matches. CDR1 and CDR2 (germline): SGHVS, FQNEAQ. CDR3 sequence (DNA): TGTGCCAGCAGCTCATGGACAGGGGCCTACGAGCAGTACTTC. This encodes CASSSWTGAYEQYF.

The CDR3 region has the DNA TGTGCCAGCAGCCCGACAGGGGGCGTCGAGCAGTACTTC. It translates to CASSPTGGVEQYF. The V and J genes are TRBV12-3 or TRBV12-4 and TRBJ2-7, with 10 nucleotides matching TRBD1. The length of the CDR3 is 13 residues. Trimming removed 6 bases from V and 6 bases from J; junction bases left unmatched: 5.

The gene calls are TRBV20-1 and TRBJ1-5; no firm D call. The V gene's germline CDR1 is DFQATT and CDR2 SNEGSKA (reference sequence). CDR3 length equals 10 residues. V lost 6 bases, J lost 5 bases, and 5 bases lay in between. The CDR3, as DNA: TGCAGTGCCGGGGATCAGCCCCAGCATTTT. It is translated as CSAGDQPQHF.

This clone was recorded once. In nucleotides, the CDR3 is TGTGCCAGCAGCTTAGAATCGGTTGTCGGAGAAAAACTGTTTTTT. Its translation: CASSLESVVGEKLFF. This chain connects TRBV11-2 to TRBJ1-4, with unresolved D. Germline V lookup: CDR1 SGHAT, CDR2 FQNNGV. The CDR3 length is 15 residues. Trimming left V 0 bases short and J 8 bases short, with 13 bases between.

The V and J genes are TRBV10-3 and TRBJ2-5, with 9 bases fitting TRBD1. V was clipped by 5 bases and J by 4 bases; unmatched bases: 8. The CDR3 consists of 15 residues. Germline values: CDR1 ENHRY, CDR2 SYGVKD. The CDR3 is CAISKGQGGGETQYF. The CDR3 region has the DNA TGTGCCATCAGTAAGGGACAGGGTGGTGGAGAGACCCAGTACTTC.

The V call is TRBV9, the J call TRBJ2-1, with TRBD1 identical over 7 bases. Germline V gene data show CDR1 as SGDLS and CDR2 as YYNGEE. J gave up 3 bases and V 3 bases, and 6 bases lay outside the gene matches. This CDR3 contains 15 residues. As DNA, the CDR3 is TGTGCCAGCAGCGCCCGTGGGGACAGCTACAATGAGCAGTTCTTC. Translated, it gives CASSARGDSYNEQFF.

This clone occurred once. The V call is TRBV6-5, the J call TRBJ1-5; D gene unclear. Germline assignment: CDR1 MNHEY and CDR2 SVGAGI. The CDR3 loop spans 15 amino acids. With 2 bases removed from V and 4 bases from J, the gap between germline ends came to 12 bases. The CDR3 region is CASSYRRGGNQPQHF. In nucleotides, the CDR3 is TGTGCCAGCAGTTACAGACGGGGAGGAAATCAGCCCCAGCATTTT.

This chain's CDR3 is CASSQGAATYNEQFF. The CDR3 coding sequence is TGCGCCAGCAGCCAGGGGGCGGCTACTTACAATGAGCAGTTCTTC. The J gene is TRBJ2-1, the V gene TRBV5-1, with 8 bases matching TRBD1. In germline, CDR1 is SGHRS, CDR2 YFSETQ. V trimming: 4 bases; J trimming: 4 bases; junction bases outside the gene matches: 7. The CDR3 length is 15 residues.

This rearrangement joins TRBV19 to TRBJ2-2; weak D call: TRBD2 (5 bases). Germline CDR1 is LNHDA and CDR2 is SQIVND (reference sequence). V lost 10 bases and J 5 bases, leaving 8 bases between the germline ends. The CDR3 spans 11 residues. In nucleotides, the CDR3 is TGTGCCACCAAGCGGACCGGGGAGCTGTTTTTT. Translated, it gives CATKRTGELFF.

This clone appeared once. The V gene is TRBV7-6, the J gene TRBJ1-2, with TRBD1 matching over 9 bases. The CDR3 spans 15 residues. The germline V gene encodes CDR1 SGHVS and CDR2 FNYEAQ. Unmatched junction bases numbered 3, after V lost 0 bases and J lost 4 bases. The CDR3 DNA sequence: TGTGCCAGCAGCTTAGCGGGACAGGGTAGCTATGGCTACACCTTC. It specifies CASSLAGQGSYGYTF.

This clone is a singleton in its sample. This rearrangement joins TRBV7-8 to TRBJ2-2; TRBD1 or TRBD2 may be the D gene (5 bases each). This CDR3 has 16 residues. V was trimmed by 2 bases and J by 0 bases, leaving 10 bases between them. Germline CDR1 and CDR2: SGHVS and FQNEAQ. Here the CDR3 DNA reads TGTGCCAGCAGCTTACCCGGGACCCCGAACACCGGGGAGCTGTTTTTT. Translation gives CASSLPGTPNTGELFF.

The chain combines TRBV6-5 with TRBJ1-5; D is perhaps TRBD1 (6 bases). The V and J ends lost 8 bases and 2 bases respectively, with 13 bases between them. Germline V gene lookup returns CDR1 MNHEY and CDR2 SVGAGI. CDR3 length equals 14 residues. CDR3 DNA: TGTGCCAGCGAGGCGGGGGCCGGCAATCAGCCCCAGCATTTT. It translates to CASEAGAGNQPQHF.

The chain combines TRBV5-6 with TRBJ1-2; 7 bases align to TRBD1. CDR3 length: 13 residues. Trimming removed 4 bases from V and 3 bases from J; junction bases left unmatched: 3. Germline CDR1 is SGHDT and CDR2 is YYEEEE. CDR3 loop: CASSVTGDYGYTF. DNA for the CDR3: TGTGCCAGCAGCGTTACAGGGGACTATGGCTACACCTTC.

This clone was counted between two and nine times. CDR3: CAISQMGDRSPLHF. The CDR3 DNA follows: TGTGCCATCAGTCAAATGGGGGACAGATCACCCCTCCACTTT. The chain has TRBV10-3 and TRBJ1-6, with 7 bases that match TRBD1. The CDR3 covers 14 residues. J gave up 10 bases and V 5 bases, and 8 bases lay outside the gene matches. Germline CDR1 is ENHRY and CDR2 is SYGVKD.

The chain has TRBV19 and TRBJ2-3; 14 positions agree with TRBD2. The CDR3 sequence is 16 residues long. Germline V gene sequence: CDR1 LNHDA, CDR2 SQIVND (reference sequence). Germline trimming cut 4 bases from V and 5 bases from J; bases unmatched to any gene: 5. Here the CDR3 reads CASSKRLAGGLDTQYF. For the CDR3, the DNA is TGTGCCAGTAGTAAGCGACTAGCGGGGGGGCTAGATACGCAGTATTTT. Full variable domain (remainder filled in from reference TRBV19 and TRBJ2-3): DGGITQSPKYLFRKEGQNVTLSCEQNLNHDAMYWYRQDPGQGLRLIYYSQIVNDFQKGDIAEGYSVSREKKESFPLTVTSAQKNPTAFYLCASSKRLAGGLDTQYFGPGTRLTVL.